The 5 T cell receptor beta chains listed next were all sequenced from one sample in a study of T-cell reconstitution after alpha-beta-depleted transplantation in children. Unique molecular identifiers tagged the TCRbeta library. TCRdb re-derived calls from the PCR reads in MiXCR, one entry per CDR3 protein. The sample yields 600,000 to 700,000 distinct CDR3 sequences, over 15% seen once. Material: PBMCs from the stem cell graft donor, obtained from the stem cell graft. These receptors came from a human donor who donated a stem cell graft to a child with acute myeloid leukemia.

This clonotype was detected many times. The chain joins TRBV10-3 to TRBJ1-1; no clear D gene. This CDR3 spans 11 amino acids. Per the germline V gene, CDR1 is ENHRY and CDR2 is SYGVKD. Trimming stripped 6 bases from V and 6 bases from J, with 8 bases between. The CDR3 DNA reads as TGTGCCATCAGCCTGGGGTCTGAAGCTTTCTTT. Its protein product is CAISLGSEAFF.

This clonotype occurred many times. The chain combines TRBV10-3 with TRBJ2-7; D may be TRBD2 (6 bases). V lost 10 bases and J lost 4, with 20 bases in between. The V gene's germline CDR1 is ENHRY and CDR2 SYGVKD. CDR3 length equals 14 residues. The CDR3 sequence is CATNSDGSDYEQYV. As DNA, the CDR3 is TGTGCCACCAATTCGGACGGGAGCGATTACGAGCAGTACGTC.

This clonotype was counted a few times. The chain carries TRBV30 and TRBJ2-1; 8 nucleotides align to TRBD2. The CDR3 is 14 amino acids. Trimming removed 0 bases from V and 10 bases from J; junction bases left unmatched: 8. CDR1 is GTSNPN and CDR2 is SVGIG in the germline V gene (reference sequence). This chain's CDR3 is CAWSVAGGAREQFF. The CDR3 bases are TGTGCCTGGAGTGTCGCCGGGGGGGCACGAGAGCAGTTCTTC. Full variable domain (missing parts from reference TRBV30 and TRBJ2-1): SQTIHQWPATLVQPVGSPLSLECTVEGTSNPNLYWYRQAAGRGLQLLFYSVGIGQISSEVPQNLSASRPQDRQFILSSKKLLLSDSGFYLCAWSVAGGAREQFFGPGTRLTVL.

This clonotype was detected many times. The V call is TRBV20-1, the J call TRBJ2-5; 8 positions match TRBD2. Germline assignment: CDR1 DFQATT and CDR2 SNEGSKA (reference sequence). The CDR3 contains 14 residues. V was clipped by 0 bases and J by 2 bases; unmatched bases: 2. The CDR3 here is CSARDGLAQETQYF. CDR3 nucleotide sequence: TGCAGTGCTAGAGATGGACTAGCTCAAGAGACCCAGTACTTC.

This clonotype was detected ten times or more. A much larger clone lies one base from this, so it may be a read error. This chain connects TRBV7-2 to TRBJ2-5; D ambiguous. Germline CDR1 reads SGHTA; CDR2 reads FQGNSA. The germline V and J ends were trimmed by 2 bases and 3 bases, with 4 bases remaining between them. This CDR3 is 12 amino acids long. CDR3 in amino acids: CASSLPKETQYF. CDR3 nucleotides: TGTGCCAGCAGCTTACCCAAAGAGACCCAGTACTTC.